A selection of T cell receptor beta chains follows, all from one sample in a study of blood T cell repertoires in COVID-19. Assay: immunoSEQ multiplex PCR; the TCRdb copy retains only in-frame clones and omits some. The profile shows about 210,000 clones, approximately 78% of them singletons. The sequenced sample was peripheral blood. These receptors all come from a woman in her 70s with COVID-19, enrolled during active disease. CDR3s include the opening cysteine and the closing phenylalanine or tryptophan. A D gene is named only where the DNA matches it firmly. Expanded clones are given a class, and other clones once, few, many or no size at all.

D | J | V | size | DNA | CDR3
TRBD1 | TRBJ2-5 | TRBV30 | NA | TGTGCCTGGAAGGGACAGGGGGCTGAGACCCAGTACTTC | CAWKGQGAETQYF
NA | TRBJ1-2 | TRBV9 | NA | TGTGCCAGCAGCACCTATAGGGACACCCCCTATGGCTACACCTTC | CASSTYRDTPYGYTF
TRBD1 | TRBJ1-5 | TRBV5-8 | few | TGTGCCAGCAGCCCCTGGAGGCAGGGGGTTCAGCCCCAGCATTTT | CASSPWRQGVQPQHF
NA | TRBJ2-1 | TRBV7-2 | NA | TGTGCCAGCAGCTTAGGGGGACTCTACAATGAGCAGTTCTTC | CASSLGGLYNEQFF
TRBD2 | TRBJ2-3 | TRBV28 | NA | TGTGCCAGCAGCGAGGCGGGAGTCACAGATACGCAGTATTTT | CASSEAGVTDTQYF
TRBD1 | TRBJ2-3 | TRBV28 | NA | TGTGCCAGCAGCAGATCCGGGACAGGGTCCACAGATACGCAGTATTTT | CASSRSGTGSTDTQYF
TRBD2 | TRBJ2-1 | TRBV24-1 | once | TGTGCCACCAGTGACCTTGGACTAGCGGGAGTCTATGAGCAGTTCTTC | CATSDLGLAGVYEQFF
NA | TRBJ2-7 | TRBV2 | NA | TGTGCCAGCAGTGGGACCAACGTTGGAGGCGAGCAGTACTTC | CASSGTNVGGEQYF
NA | TRBJ2-7 | TRBV6-2/TRBV6-3 | NA | TGTGCCAGCAGTTACAGGACCCGGGGCTACGAGCAGTACTTC | CASSYRTRGYEQYF
NA | TRBJ2-3 | TRBV5-6 | NA | TGTGCCAGCAGCCGCCGCTTACTTAGCACAGATACGCAGTATTTT | CASSRRLLSTDTQYF
TRBD2 | TRBJ2-7 | TRBV6-6 | NA | TGTGCCAGCACAGACGAATCGGGACTAGTGGCCTACGAGCAGTACTTC | CASTDESGLVAYEQYF
NA | TRBJ1-6 | TRBV20-1 | NA | TGCAGTGCTCCGCCCCTCCACTTT | CSAPPLHF
NA | TRBJ2-5 | TRBV11-2 | NA | TGTGCCAGCAGCTTACAGGCGGGACCATGGGAGACCCAGTACTTC | CASSLQAGPWETQYF
NA | TRBJ2-7 | TRBV28 | NA | TGTGCCAGCACTGACGGAGGGCTAGCGCCCTACGAGCAGTACTTC | CASTDGGLAPYEQYF
TRBD1 | TRBJ1-5 | TRBV15 | NA | TGTGCCACCAGCAGAGGACAGGGCGGCAATCAGCCCCAGCATTTT | CATSRGQGGNQPQHF
NA | TRBJ2-5 | TRBV28 | NA | TGTGCCAGCAGTCCCTCTTGGACCCAGTACTTC | CASSPSWTQYF
NA | TRBJ1-2 | TRBV27 | NA | TGTGCCAGCAGTTCGCACCAATTGACAGATCCTAACTATGGCTACACCTTC | CASSSHQLTDPNYGYTF
NA | TRBJ1-3 | TRBV7-2 | NA | TGTGCCAGCAGCTTAGGCGAGAACACCATATATTTT | CASSLGENTIYF
TRBD1 | TRBJ1-3 | TRBV18 | NA | TGTGCCAGCTCACTGGGGACAGGGAACTCTGGAAACACCATATATTTT | CASSLGTGNSGNTIYF
TRBD1 | TRBJ1-4 | TRBV9 | NA | TGTGCCAGCAGCGCCCGACAGGGTAAGAATGAAAAACTGTTTTTT | CASSARQGKNEKLFF
NA | TRBJ2-5 | TRBV29-1 | NA | TGCAGCGTTGAAGTATCCTTGGAGACCCAGTACTTC | CSVEVSLETQYF
NA | TRBJ1-1 | TRBV19 | few | TGTGCCAGTAGCGACCCCGGGACACCGAACACTGAAGCTTTCTTT | CASSDPGTPNTEAFF
NA | TRBJ1-2 | TRBV5-1 | NA | TGCGCCAGCAGCTCGACCGGGGGCTATGGCTACACCTTC | CASSSTGGYGYTF
TRBD2 | TRBJ2-2 | TRBV30 | NA | TGTGCCTGGAGTGCAGCGGGAGGGCACACCGGGGAGCTGTTTTTT | CAWSAAGGHTGELFF
TRBD2 | TRBJ2-1 | TRBV28 | NA | TGTGCCAGCAGTTTACCTAGCGGGAGGGCAAATGAGCAGTTCTTC | CASSLPSGRANEQFF
NA | TRBJ1-2 | TRBV18 | once | TGTGCCAGCTCACCAAATAGTCGCGACTATGGCTACACCTTC | CASSPNSRDYGYTF
NA | TRBJ1-2 | TRBV28 | NA | TGTGCCAGCAGTATCACCAGGGCGGGAGGCTACACCTTC | CASSITRAGGYTF
TRBD1 | TRBJ1-2 | TRBV27 | NA | TGTGCCAGCAGCTCGCCGGCGACAGGGAACTATGGCTACACCTTC | CASSSPATGNYGYTF
TRBD1 | TRBJ2-5 | TRBV28 | NA | TGTGCCAGCAGCCCTGGCGGACAGGGACTTCAAGAGACCCAGTACTTC | CASSPGGQGLQETQYF
TRBD1 | TRBJ2-1 | TRBV25-1 | NA | TGTGCCAGCAGTGAAGGACAGGCCTACAATGAGCAGTTCTTC | CASSEGQAYNEQFF
TRBD1 | TRBJ1-5 | TRBV6-2/TRBV6-3 | NA | TGTGCCAGCAGTTATGGGGGGGACAGGGTGAACAATCAGCCCCAGCATTTT | CASSYGGDRVNNQPQHF
NA | TRBJ1-2 | TRBV7-9 | once | TGTGCCAGCAGCTTAGTATCCAGGGGCGATGGCTACACCTTC | CASSLVSRGDGYTF
TRBD2 | TRBJ2-2 | TRBV5-1 | NA | TGCGCCAGCAGCTCTACTAGCGGTAACACCGGGGAGCTGTTTTTT | CASSSTSGNTGELFF
TRBD1 | TRBJ1-6 | TRBV5-5 | NA | TGTGCCAGCAGCTTTACCGGGACAGGGTATTCACCCCTCCACTTT | CASSFTGTGYSPLHF
NA | TRBJ1-5 | TRBV18 | NA | TGTGCCAGCTCACTCGGAGGTAGCAATCAGCCCCAGCATTTT | CASSLGGSNQPQHF
TRBD2 | TRBJ2-1 | TRBV5-4 | NA | TGTGCCAGCAGCTTCTCTGGGACTAGCAGATACAATGAGCAGTTCTTC | CASSFSGTSRYNEQFF
NA | TRBJ2-3 | TRBV6-5 | NA | TGTGCCAGCAGTTACGCGGGAACTAGCACAGATACGCAGTATTTT | CASSYAGTSTDTQYF
NA | TRBJ1-3 | TRBV3-1/TRBV3-2 | NA | TGTGCCAGCAGCCAAGGGCAGGGCAGAAACACCATATATTTT | CASSQGQGRNTIYF
NA | TRBJ1-5 | TRBV11-2 | NA | TGTGCCAGCAGCCCAGGGACACTGGAGCCCCAGCATTTT | CASSPGTLEPQHF
TRBD1 | TRBJ2-3 | TRBV18 | NA | TGTGCCAGCATACAGGGGAGTACAGATACGCAGTATTTT | CASIQGSTDTQYF
NA | TRBJ2-5 | TRBV7-8 | NA | TGTGCCAGCAGCGTGCACAGGGCGGGCCTCCAAGAGACCCAGTACTTC | CASSVHRAGLQETQYF
TRBD1 | TRBJ2-5 | TRBV30 | NA | TGTGCCTGGAGTGAAACCGGGACAGGGGTATGGGAGACCCAGTACTTC | CAWSETGTGVWETQYF
TRBD1 | TRBJ2-7 | TRBV6-6 | NA | TGTGCCAGCAGTCGAGGGACAGGTCGGAGCTCCTACGAGCAGTACTTC | CASSRGTGRSSYEQYF
TRBD1 | TRBJ2-7 | TRBV28 | NA | TGTGCCAGCTGTTTACCCTACGCGACAGGGGCGATCCTCTACGAGCAGTACTTC | CASCLPYATGAILYEQYF